The clone carrying this TCR beta chain came up once. Antigen specificity is unknown. The data originate from a study of vaccination effects on CD4 cells after COVID-19. Germline-derived CDR1 and CDR2 are SGDLS and YYNGEE. The ends lost 3 bases at V and 5 bases at J; junction bases unmatched: 1. The CDR3 extends over 13 amino acids. The ViraFEST assay expanded antigen-specific CD4+ T cells with viral peptide pools before sequencing. After about 10 days in culture, the CD4+ T cells were isolated. Each participant received a vaccine that was either BNT162b2 or mRNA-1273, given as two doses. The study found no prior SARS-CoV-2 infection in the vaccine recipients, who tested negative for nucleocapsid antibodies. Supplemented with approximately 10 IU/ml IL-2 and 9.5 to 10 ug/ml peptides, 2 million to 2.5 million PBMC per well were kept in culture. The protocol was immunoSEQ multiplex PCR, while the TCRdb copy is restricted to in-frame clones and leaves out a portion. The table shows around 81,000 clones, with under 85% occurring only once.

This clonotype was obtained from a human donor who received a COVID-19 vaccine. V is TRBV9 and J is TRBJ2-2; 7 positions match TRBD2. The sequencing used CD4+ T cells from PBMCs cultured with HCoV-OC43 spike peptides, collected after COVID-19 vaccination. As for subset: HCoV-OC43 spike overlapping peptide pool stimulation. CDR3 residues: CASSAGGTGELFF. In DNA form, the CDR3 reads TGTGCCAGCAGCGCCGGGGGGACCGGGGAGCTGTTTTTT. Complete variable domain (other parts from reference TRBV9 and TRBJ2-2): DSGVTQTPKHLITATGQRVTLRCSPRSGDLSVYWYQQSLDQGLQFLIQYYNGEERAKGNILERFSAQQFPDLHSELNLSSLELGDSALYFCASSAGGTGELFFGEGSRLTVL.